A single sample gave rise to the 3 T cell receptor beta chains below, sequenced in a study of blood T cell repertoires in COVID-19. The repertoire was sequenced with immunoSEQ multiplex PCR; TCRdb's copy has only in-frame clones and lacks some. In the table there are around 130,000 clones, about 83% of which are singletons. Sequenced input: peripheral blood. These receptors originate from a man aged 55 to 70 with acute or convalescent COVID-19.

The chain has TRBV7-2 and TRBJ2-3; D is possibly TRBD2 (5 bases). Trimming shortened V by 8 bases and J by 1 base, and 10 bases separated the two germline ends. Germline lookup yields CDR1 SGHTA and CDR2 FQGNSA. This CDR3 has 13 amino acids. CDR3: CASRSGRTDTQYF. CDR3 sequence (DNA): TGTGCCAGCCGGAGCGGTCGCACAGATACGCAGTATTTT.

V is TRBV14 and J is TRBJ2-7; D possibly corresponds to TRBD1 (7 bases). This CDR3 comprises 15 residues. Germline V gene lookup returns CDR1 SGHDN and CDR2 FVKESK. Between the trimmed V and J ends, which lost 1 base and 5 bases, there was a span of 15 bases. The DNA of the CDR3 is TGTGCCAGCAGCCAAGTAACGGGCAGGGGGGACGAGCAGTACTTC. Translated: CASSQVTGRGDEQYF.

The chain links TRBV18 to TRBJ1-1, with 12 bases identical to TRBD1. Germline CDR1 and CDR2: KGHSH and LQKENI. CDR3 length: 14 amino acids. The V gene end was trimmed by 3 bases and the J gene end by 8 bases; junction bases not matched to a gene: 4. CDR3 coding DNA: TGTGCCAGCTCACCGGGACAGGGGGCCCGGGAAGCTTTCTTT. The encoded protein is CASSPGQGAREAFF. The complete variable domain, with remaining parts taken from reference TRBV18 and TRBJ1-1, reads NAGVMQNPRHLVRRRGQEARLRCSPMKGHSHVYWYRQLPEEGLKFMVYLQKENIIDESGMPKERFSAEFPKEGPSILRIQQVVRGDSAAYFCASSPGQGAREAFFGQGTRLTVV.